One and the same sample provided the 29 T cell receptor beta chains below, sequenced in a study of coeliac disease. Assay: immunoSEQ multiplex PCR; the TCRdb copy retains only in-frame clones and omits some. The table lists around 1,000 clones, around 52% of them singletons, with 45% to 55% in the top ten. Sequencing input: intraepithelial lymphocytes from the gut. The receptor set was obtained from a woman in her twenties or thirties without celiac disease.

The V call is TRBV19, the J call TRBJ1-1, with 8 bases fitting TRBD1. The ends lost 0 bases at V and 10 bases at J; junction bases unmatched: 7. This CDR3 is built from 14 residues. Germline V gives CDR1 LNHDA, CDR2 SQIVND (reference sequence). The CDR3 nucleotides are TGTGCCAGTAGTATAGACCTCGACAGGGGTCGAGCTTTCTTT. It translates to CASSIDLDRGRAFF.

This clone has more than one count but fewer than ten. J is TRBJ2-2 and V is TRBV5-1; D is perhaps TRBD2 (6 bases). Deletions cut 1 base from V and 2 bases from J, with 12 bases between. This CDR3 has 16 residues. The germline gives CDR1 SGHRS, CDR2 YFSETQ. In DNA, the CDR3 is TGCGCCAGCAGCTTGCAACCGGGAGAAAACACCGGGGAGCTGTTTTTT. Translating gives CASSLQPGENTGELFF.

The V gene is TRBV30, the J gene TRBJ1-5; 11 bases agree with TRBD1. J lost 2 bases, V lost 7 bases, and 4 bases had no gene match. The germline gives CDR1 GTSNPN, CDR2 SVGIG (reference sequence). This CDR3 comprises 14 residues. The CDR3 is CASAGQGGNQPQHF. The CDR3 region has the DNA TGTGCCTCGGCGGGACAGGGGGGCAATCAGCCCCAGCATTTT. Supplemented by reference TRBV30 and TRBJ1-5, the full variable domain reads SQTIHQWPATLVQPVGSPLSLECTVEGTSNPNLYWYRQAAGRGLQLLFYSVGIGQISSEVPQNLSASRPQDRQFILSSKKLLLSDSGFYLCASAGQGGNQPQHFGDGTRLSIL.

The V gene is TRBV18, the J gene TRBJ2-1; possible D gene TRBD1, 7 bases. This CDR3 spans 16 amino acids. Germline lookup yields CDR1 KGHSH and CDR2 LQKENI. The V and J ends lost 2 bases and 2 bases respectively, with 13 bases between them. This CDR3 reads CASSPGGGATYNEQFF. CDR3 coding DNA: TGTGCCAGCTCACCAGGAGGGGGCGCAACCTACAATGAGCAGTTCTTC.

The J gene is TRBJ2-7, the V gene TRBV7-8, with TRBD1 as a possible D gene (5 bases). This CDR3 is built from 17 residues. Trimming removed 4 bases at V and 2 bases at J, with 21 bases between. CDR1 and CDR2 (germline): SGHVS, FQNEAQ. The chain's CDR3 is CASSSVPSGNIPYEQYF. CDR3 DNA: TGTGCCAGCAGCTCAGTGCCCTCAGGGAACATTCCCTACGAGCAGTACTTC.

V and J are TRBV4-2 and TRBJ2-3; 11 bases fit TRBD2. Germline CDR1 is LGHNA and CDR2 is YNFKEQ. The CDR3 consists of 16 residues. V shed 5 bases and J 0 bases; nucleotides not matched to a gene: 4. The CDR3 nucleotides are TGTGCCAGCAGCTTTAGCGGGGGGGCAAGCACAGATACGCAGTATTTT. Amino acid sequence: CASSFSGGASTDTQYF.

This clone was counted a few times. The V and J genes are TRBV7-6 and TRBJ1-2; no clear D. Germline V CDR1 and CDR2: SGHVS, FNYEAQ. Trimming cost V 1 base and J 7 bases, with 10 bases left between them. CDR3 length: 13 amino acids. CDR3 in DNA: TGTGCCAGCAGCTTAGGACCTACGGGTGGCTACACCTTC. It specifies CASSLGPTGGYTF.

This clone is classed as medium-sized. The rearrangement links TRBV28 to TRBJ1-2; 10 bases are a match to TRBD1. The V and J ends lost 7 bases and 8 bases, in that order; junction bases with no gene match: 7. The CDR3 spans 13 residues. CDR1 is MDHEN and CDR2 is SYDVKM in the germline V gene. CDR3 bases: TGTGCCAGCACCTCGACAGGGGGCGAAGGCTACACCTTC. This sequence encodes CASTSTGGEGYTF.

This chain connects TRBV5-4 to TRBJ1-3; D might be TRBD1 (6 bases). Germline V gene lookup returns CDR1 SGHNT and CDR2 YYREEE (reference sequence). The CDR3 length is 15 residues. Trimming took off 4 bases at V and 0 bases at J, with 11 bases between the two ends. The CDR3: CASSPDSYSGNTIYF. The CDR3 DNA sequence: TGTGCCAGCAGCCCGGACAGTTACTCTGGAAACACCATATATTTT.

The chain joins TRBV11-2 to TRBJ2-1; 8 nucleotides agree with TRBD2. Germline V gives CDR1 SGHAT, CDR2 FQNNGV. This CDR3 contains 15 residues. After removal of 4 bases from V and 6 bases from J, the junction contained 8 bases not matched to a gene. This chain's CDR3 is CASSSGGTRTNEQFF. CDR3 coding DNA: TGTGCCAGCAGCTCAGGAGGGACTAGAACCAATGAGCAGTTCTTC.

This clone was observed a handful of times. The genes are TRBV2 and TRBJ2-2, with 8 bases fitting TRBD2. CDR3 size: 14 residues. V lost 8 bases and J lost 8; bases outside the gene matches: 10. The germline V gene encodes CDR1 SNHLY and CDR2 FYNNEI. The CDR3 sequence is CASWGLGVSGELFF. The CDR3 DNA reads TGTGCCAGCTGGGGACTAGGGGTTTCTGGGGAGCTGTTTTTT.

Judged by abundance, this clone is large. This chain joins TRBV7-9 and TRBJ2-1; TRBD2 matches at 13 bases. This CDR3 is built from 18 residues. Germline V gene lookup returns CDR1 SEHNR and CDR2 FQNEAQ (reference sequence). V was clipped by 4 bases and J by 6 bases; unmatched bases: 12. The DNA for the CDR3 is TGTGCCAGCAGCTCCCACGGGACTAGCGGGGTACTGGCCAATGAGCAGTTCTTC. This codes for CASSSHGTSGVLANEQFF.

The chain employs TRBV7-9 and TRBJ2-5; 7 bases are shared with TRBD1. The CDR3 runs to 14 residues. With 8 bases clipped from V and 2 bases from J, the junction kept 8 bases outside the gene matches. Germline CDR1 is SEHNR and CDR2 is FQNEAQ (reference sequence). The CDR3 loop is CASQTVDRQETQYF. Written as DNA, the CDR3 is TGTGCCAGCCAGACTGTGGACAGGCAAGAGACCCAGTACTTC.

This rearrangement joins TRBV11-2 to TRBJ2-7, with 8 bases fitting TRBD2. Per germline, CDR1 SGHAT and CDR2 FQNNGV. This CDR3 is 14 amino acids long. With 1 base clipped from V and 5 bases from J, the junction kept 4 bases outside the gene matches. CDR3 protein: CASSLVGGVDEQYF. The CDR3 DNA is TGTGCCAGCAGCTTAGTCGGGGGGGTGGACGAGCAGTACTTC.

The gene calls are TRBV28 and TRBJ1-5; 7 positions agree with TRBD1. The CDR3 runs 15 residues. Germline loops: CDR1 MDHEN, CDR2 SYDVKM. V gave up 2 bases and J gave up 5 bases; unmatched junction bases: 6. This CDR3 reads CASSLRWTGHQPQHF. The CDR3 DNA is TGTGCCAGCAGTTTAAGGTGGACAGGACATCAGCCCCAGCATTTT.

The V call is TRBV6-1, the J call TRBJ2-1; 13 bases map to TRBD2. There are 15 residues in the CDR3. Germline CDR1 reads MNHNS; CDR2 reads SASEGT. With 6 bases clipped from V and 6 bases from J, the junction kept 5 bases outside the gene matches. The CDR3 coding sequence is TGTGCCAGCAGCTCACTAGCGGGGGGGCTCAATGAGCAGTTCTTC. It codes for CASSSLAGGLNEQFF.

This clone is deemed medium-sized (0.01 to 0.1%). This rearrangement joins TRBV7-2 to TRBJ2-1; tentative D call: TRBD1 (5 bases). Trimming pared 7 bases from V and 5 bases from J, leaving 15 bases between. This CDR3 region has 14 residues. The V gene's germline CDR1 is SGHTA and CDR2 FQGNSA. CDR3 loop: CASTFRGFHNEQFF. The CDR3 DNA is TGTGCCAGCACCTTTAGGGGTTTCCACAATGAGCAGTTCTTC.

V and J are TRBV19 and TRBJ1-2; tentative D call: TRBD1 (5 bases). The germline V gene encodes CDR1 LNHDA and CDR2 SQIVND (reference sequence). This CDR3 is built from 15 residues. With 2 bases removed from V and 2 bases from J, the gap between germline ends came to 12 bases. CDR3 loop: CASSITIRQNYGYTF. The CDR3 DNA sequence: TGTGCCAGTAGTATAACGATCAGACAGAACTATGGCTACACCTTC.

The J gene is TRBJ2-7, the V gene TRBV5-4, with 7 bases lining up with TRBD2. The V gene's germline CDR1 is SGHNT and CDR2 YYREEE (reference sequence). With V trimmed by 5 bases and J by 6 bases, 14 bases remained unmatched. The CDR3 contains 15 residues. This chain's CDR3 is CASRDTGGNTPEQYF. CDR3 bases: TGTGCCAGCAGGGATACGGGAGGCAACACCCCCGAGCAGTACTTC. Complete variable domain (other parts from reference TRBV5-4 and TRBJ2-7): ETGVTQSPTHLIKTRGQQVTLRCSSQSGHNTVSWYQQALGQGPQFIFQYYREEENGRGNFPPRFSGLQFPNYSSELNVNALELDDSALYLCASRDTGGNTPEQYFGPGTRLTVT.

The chain combines TRBV7-9 with TRBJ2-3, with 15 bases aligning to TRBD2. Germline values: CDR1 SEHNR, CDR2 FQNEAQ (reference sequence). J was trimmed by 0 bases and V by 7 bases; bases with no gene match: 5. The CDR3 length is 17 residues. CDR3 region: CASMGLAGGTSTDTQYF. The DNA of the CDR3 is TGTGCCAGCATGGGACTAGCGGGGGGAACTAGCACAGATACGCAGTATTTT.

This clone has a single count. The rearrangement uses TRBV5-1 and TRBJ2-3, with D tentatively TRBD2 (7 bases). The V and J ends lost 4 bases and 4 bases respectively, with 19 bases between them. CDR3 size: 16 residues. Germline V gene sequence: CDR1 SGHRS, CDR2 YFSETQ. CDR3 in DNA: TGCGCCAGCAGCCCGCCCACTGGCGGGGGCGCAGATACGCAGTATTTT. Amino acid sequence: CASSPPTGGGADTQYF.

This chain joins TRBV19 and TRBJ2-1; 10 bases are shared with TRBD2. CDR1 LNHDA and CDR2 SQIVND come from the germline V gene (reference sequence). CDR3 length: 14 amino acids. V dropped 4 bases and J dropped 8; count of bases not matched to a gene: 5. The CDR3 spells CASSNSGGTHEQFF. DNA of the CDR3: TGTGCCAGTAGTAATAGCGGGGGGACACATGAGCAGTTCTTC.

The chain recombines TRBV28 with TRBJ2-7; a weak D match, TRBD1 (5 bases). The CDR3 totals 14 residues. Germline lookup yields CDR1 MDHEN and CDR2 SYDVKM. Trimming left V 6 bases short and J 1 base short, with 13 bases between. DNA of the CDR3: TGTGCCAGCAGGGGGCAGGGAAAGTCCTACGAGCAGTACTTC. This encodes CASRGQGKSYEQYF.

The chain recombines TRBV4-1 with TRBJ2-2, with 15 bases lining up with TRBD2. V was clipped by 2 bases and J by 6 bases; unmatched bases: 10. Germline V gene data show CDR1 as MGHRA and CDR2 as YSYEKL. The CDR3 totals 19 residues. In DNA form, the CDR3 reads TGCGCCAGCAGCCAACGGACTAGCGGGGGGGCCTCCGGGGCCGGGGAGCTGTTTTTT. Its protein product is CASSQRTSGGASGAGELFF.

In this sample, this clone is medium-sized. This chain uses TRBV29-1 with TRBJ1-5; 7 bases are shared with TRBD1. CDR3 length equals 15 residues. CDR1 is SQVTM and CDR2 is ANQGSEA in the germline V gene. The V and J ends lost 3 bases and 3 bases, in that order; junction bases with no gene match: 8. Here the CDR3 reads CSVENEQGPNQPQHF. The CDR3 nucleotides read TGCAGCGTTGAGAACGAACAGGGGCCCAATCAGCCCCAGCATTTT.

The chain couples TRBV2 to TRBJ2-5; the D is unclear. Germline assignment: CDR1 SNHLY and CDR2 FYNNEI. The CDR3 runs to 14 residues. Between the trimmed V and J ends, which lost 6 bases and 5 bases, there was a span of 16 bases. The CDR3 DNA sequence: TGTGCCAGCAGGCCGACTGGCCCACGGGAGACCCAGTACTTC. Its protein product is CASRPTGPRETQYF.

This clone was picked up one time. The CDR3 bases are TGTGCCAGCAGCGTTGTGACGGGGGAACCCCAAGAGACCCAGTACTTC. This encodes CASSVVTGEPQETQYF. V usage is TRBV9 and J usage is TRBJ2-5; TRBD2 might be the D (6 bases). CDR3 length: 16 residues. Germline V CDR1 and CDR2: SGDLS, YYNGEE. V shed 2 bases and J shed 1 base, with 15 bases lying between them.

CDR3 coding DNA: TGTGCCAGCAGGACAGGGTTTCGGCAGTACTTC. Protein sequence: CASRTGFRQYF. V and J are TRBV2 and TRBJ2-7, with TRBD1 matching over 7 bases. The ends lost 6 bases at V and 9 bases at J; junction bases unmatched: 5. The CDR3 spans 11 residues. CDR1 is SNHLY, CDR2 FYNNEI, per germline.

This chain links TRBV27 with TRBJ1-4; 12 positions match TRBD1. Looked up from germline, CDR1 is MNHEY and CDR2 is SMNVEV (reference sequence). This CDR3 region has 13 residues. After removal of 8 bases from V and 7 bases from J, the junction contained 2 bases not matched to a gene. The DNA for the CDR3 is TGTGCCAGCGGGACAGGGGGCGTTGAAAAACTGTTTTTT. Amino acid sequence: CASGTGGVEKLFF.